This T cell receptor (beta chain) was sequenced for a study of breast tumors, draining lymph nodes, adjacent tissues. TCRdb itself ran the multiplex PCR reads through MiXCR, one entry per CDR3 protein. The sample holds over 200,000 distinct CDR3 sequences, about 34% seen once. The V gene's germline CDR1 is SNHLY and CDR2 FYNNEI. The CDR3 has 15 residues. V shed 6 bases, J shed 6 bases, and the junction held 8 bases outside the gene matches. This clonotype was counted many times. The lymph nodes were axillary draining lymph nodes from breast cancer patients. The source is a female donor with breast cancer. Some clones in this sample may be carry-over from other donors' samples. The J gene is TRBJ1-6, the V gene TRBV2; 7 bases align to TRBD1. Source material: axillary lymph node tissue. DNA of the CDR3: TGTGCCAGCAGCGAAAGTCCAGGGGGTAATTCACCCCTCCACTTT. This codes for CASSESPGGNSPLHF.